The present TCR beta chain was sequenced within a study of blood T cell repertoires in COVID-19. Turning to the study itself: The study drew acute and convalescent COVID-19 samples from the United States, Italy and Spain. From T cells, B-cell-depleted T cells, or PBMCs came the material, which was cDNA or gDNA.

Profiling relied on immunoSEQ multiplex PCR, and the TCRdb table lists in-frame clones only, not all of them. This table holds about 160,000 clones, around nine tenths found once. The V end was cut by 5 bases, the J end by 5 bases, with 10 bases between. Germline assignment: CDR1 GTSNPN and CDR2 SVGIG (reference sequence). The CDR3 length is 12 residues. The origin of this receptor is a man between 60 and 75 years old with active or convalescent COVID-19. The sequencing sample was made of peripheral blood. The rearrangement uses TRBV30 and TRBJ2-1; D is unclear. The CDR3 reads CAWGRGNNEQFF. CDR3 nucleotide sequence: TGTGCCTGGGGCAGAGGCAACAATGAGCAGTTCTTC.